This T cell receptor beta chain originates from a study of T cells in Graves' hyperthyroidism and ophthalmopathy. This clonotype was seen at least ten times. Researchers amplified the TCR beta CDR3 regions from RNA transcripts. When the TCR CDR3 underwent first-round RT-PCR, the HTBI primer set was used. From the multiplex PCR reads, TCRdb called clonotypes with MiXCR, one entry per CDR3 protein. The sample has some 180,000 distinct CDR3 sequences, about a sixth seen once. This CDR3 is 15 amino acids long. Trimming pared 5 bases from V and 5 bases from J, leaving 16 bases between. Per the germline V gene, CDR1 is SGHVS and CDR2 is FQNEAQ.

The sample taken for sequencing was blood. V usage is TRBV7-8 and J usage is TRBJ1-5, with D maybe TRBD1 (6 bases). This receptor was obtained from a woman aged 45-65 years with Graves' hyperthyroidism. CDR3 residues: CASSVGGGADQPQHF. CDR3 coding DNA: TGTGCCAGCAGCGTAGGGGGGGGGGCTGATCAGCCCCAGCATTTT.